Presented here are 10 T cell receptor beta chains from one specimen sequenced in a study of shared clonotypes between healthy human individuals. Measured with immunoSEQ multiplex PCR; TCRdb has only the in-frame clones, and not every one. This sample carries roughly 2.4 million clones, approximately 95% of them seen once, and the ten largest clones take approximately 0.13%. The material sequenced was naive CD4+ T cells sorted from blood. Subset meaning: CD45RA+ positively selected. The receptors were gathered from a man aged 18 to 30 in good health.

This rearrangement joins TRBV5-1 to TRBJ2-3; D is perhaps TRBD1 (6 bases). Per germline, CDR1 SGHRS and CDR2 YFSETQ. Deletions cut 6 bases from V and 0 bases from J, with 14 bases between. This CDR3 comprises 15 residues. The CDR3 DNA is TGCGCCAGCAACCCAGGGGACCTTAGCACAGATACGCAGTATTTT. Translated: CASNPGDLSTDTQYF.

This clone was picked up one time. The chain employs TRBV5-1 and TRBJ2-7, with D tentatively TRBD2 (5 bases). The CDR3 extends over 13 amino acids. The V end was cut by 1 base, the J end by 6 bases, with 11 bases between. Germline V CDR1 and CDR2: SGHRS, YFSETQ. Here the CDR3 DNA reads TGCGCCAGCAGCTTGAGTGGGGAGACCGAGCAGTACTTC. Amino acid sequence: CASSLSGETEQYF.

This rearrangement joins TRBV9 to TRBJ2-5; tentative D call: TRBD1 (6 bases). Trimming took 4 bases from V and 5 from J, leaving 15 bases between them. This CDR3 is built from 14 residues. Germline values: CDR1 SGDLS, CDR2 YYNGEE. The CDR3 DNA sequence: TGTGCCAGCAGCTCAGGACAGTTTCTGGAGACCCAGTACTTC. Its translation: CASSSGQFLETQYF.

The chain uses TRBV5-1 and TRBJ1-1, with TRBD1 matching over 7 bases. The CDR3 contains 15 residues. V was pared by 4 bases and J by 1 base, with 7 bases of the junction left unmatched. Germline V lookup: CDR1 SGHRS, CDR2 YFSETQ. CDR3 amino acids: CASSRPTGKNTEAFF. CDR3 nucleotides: TGCGCCAGCAGCCGACCGACAGGGAAGAACACTGAAGCTTTCTTT.

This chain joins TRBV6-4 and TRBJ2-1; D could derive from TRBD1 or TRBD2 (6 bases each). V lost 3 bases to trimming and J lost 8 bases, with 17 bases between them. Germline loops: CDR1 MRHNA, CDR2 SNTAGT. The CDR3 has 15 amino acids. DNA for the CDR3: TGTGCCAGCAGTGAGTGGCGGGGCGAGGGGGATGAGCAGTTCTTC. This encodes CASSEWRGEGDEQFF.

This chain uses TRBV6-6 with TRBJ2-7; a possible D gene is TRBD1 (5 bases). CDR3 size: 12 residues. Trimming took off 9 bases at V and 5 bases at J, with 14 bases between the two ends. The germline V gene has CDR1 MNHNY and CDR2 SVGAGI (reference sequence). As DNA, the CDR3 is TGTGCCAGTCAGGGTTGGGTGGACGAGCAGTACTTC. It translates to CASQGWVDEQYF.

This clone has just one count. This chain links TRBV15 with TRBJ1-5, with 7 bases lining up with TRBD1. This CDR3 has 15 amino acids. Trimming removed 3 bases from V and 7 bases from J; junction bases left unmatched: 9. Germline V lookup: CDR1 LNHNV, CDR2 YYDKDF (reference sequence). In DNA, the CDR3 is TGTGCCACCAGCAGTTTTAAGGGGGCAGAGCAGCCCCAGCATTTT. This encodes CATSSFKGAEQPQHF.

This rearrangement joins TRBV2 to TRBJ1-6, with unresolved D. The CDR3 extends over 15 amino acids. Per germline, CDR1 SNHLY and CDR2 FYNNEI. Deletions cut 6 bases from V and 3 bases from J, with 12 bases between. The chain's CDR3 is CASRWTGDYNSPLHF. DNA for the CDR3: TGTGCCAGCAGGTGGACGGGAGACTATAATTCACCCCTCCACTTT.

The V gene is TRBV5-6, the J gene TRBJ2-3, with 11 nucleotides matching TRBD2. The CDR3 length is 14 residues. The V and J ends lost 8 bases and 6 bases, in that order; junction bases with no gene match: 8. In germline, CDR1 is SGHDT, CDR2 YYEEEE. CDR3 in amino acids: CASSTSGVTDTQYF. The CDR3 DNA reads TGTGCCAGTTCGACTAGCGGGGTAACGGATACGCAGTATTTT.

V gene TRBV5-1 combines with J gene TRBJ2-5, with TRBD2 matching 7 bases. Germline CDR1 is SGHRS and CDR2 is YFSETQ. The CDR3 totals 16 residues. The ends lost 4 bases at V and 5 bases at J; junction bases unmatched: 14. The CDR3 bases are TGCGCCAGCAGCGGAGGGAGGACTAGAACGGGGGAGACCCAGTACTTC. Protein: CASSGGRTRTGETQYF.